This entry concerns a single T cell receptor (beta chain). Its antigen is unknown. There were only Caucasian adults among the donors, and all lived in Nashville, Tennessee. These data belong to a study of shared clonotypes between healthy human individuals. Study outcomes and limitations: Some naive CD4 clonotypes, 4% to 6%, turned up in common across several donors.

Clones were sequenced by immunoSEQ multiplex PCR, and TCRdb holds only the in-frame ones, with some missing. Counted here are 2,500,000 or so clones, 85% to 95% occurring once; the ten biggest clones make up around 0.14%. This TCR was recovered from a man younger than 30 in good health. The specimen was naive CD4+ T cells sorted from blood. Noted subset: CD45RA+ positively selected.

The CDR3 DNA reads TGTGCCAGCAGTGAGGACGGCCTGCCAAACATTCAGTACTTC. Translating it yields CASSEDGLPNIQYF. The rearrangement joins TRBV2 to TRBJ2-4; the D is unclear. Germline V lookup: CDR1 SNHLY, CDR2 FYNNEI. Trimming cost V 3 bases and J 6 bases, with 12 bases left between them. The CDR3 runs to 14 residues.